This T cell receptor beta chain was profiled in a study of T cells in Graves' hyperthyroidism and ophthalmopathy. Amplification targeted TCR beta CDR3 regions from RNA transcripts. HTBI primers were used for first-round RT-PCR of the TCR CDR3. TCRdb re-analysed the multiplex PCR reads in MiXCR, keeping a single row per CDR3 protein. Of around 240,000 distinct CDR3 sequences listed, more than 12% are singletons. The authors took PBMCs from roughly 9.3 ml fresh peripheral blood. In this sample, this clonotype turned up many times. The receptor's source is a middle-aged woman with Graves' hyperthyroidism that later progressed to Graves' ophthalmopathy. The sequenced sample was blood.

In DNA, the CDR3 is TGTGCCAGCAGTTACGAGACTTTCAGGATCGAAAATTCACCCCTCCACTTT. Amino acid sequence: CASSYETFRIENSPLHF. The genes are TRBV6-5 and TRBJ1-6; D gene uncertain. The CDR3 contains 17 residues. The V and J ends lost 2 bases and 7 bases respectively, with 18 bases between them. Germline V gene sequence: CDR1 MNHEY, CDR2 SVGAGI.